This TCR beta chain emerged from a study of blood T cells in healthy people across ages. Study-wide background: With template switching, about one barcoded beta molecule was captured per two T cells.

This clonotype has at least ten counts. The donors, aged about 6 to 90, were healthy Caucasians from Russia. Germline CDR1 reads LGHNA; CDR2 reads YNFKEQ. V was clipped by 2 bases and J by 2 bases; unmatched bases: 8. The CDR3 totals 18 residues. Through a sample-barcoded 5' primer and a J-beta primer mix, a second PCR was run for roughly 6 to 12 cycles. Every sample gave at least 2.5 million paired-end reads containing CDR3. TCRdb recomputed calls from the 5' RACE reads with MiXCR, one row per CDR3 protein. The table has 590,000 or so distinct CDR3 sequences, about 30% seen once; the top ten hold approximately 14%.

The gene calls are TRBV4-2 and TRBJ2-6, with 8 positions matching TRBD1. This clonotype originated in a woman older than 75 in good health. The specimen was blood. CDR3 sequence reads: CASSQRLDRVAGANVLTF. For the CDR3, the DNA is TGTGCCAGCAGCCAAAGGTTGGACAGGGTGGCTGGGGCCAACGTCCTGACTTTC.